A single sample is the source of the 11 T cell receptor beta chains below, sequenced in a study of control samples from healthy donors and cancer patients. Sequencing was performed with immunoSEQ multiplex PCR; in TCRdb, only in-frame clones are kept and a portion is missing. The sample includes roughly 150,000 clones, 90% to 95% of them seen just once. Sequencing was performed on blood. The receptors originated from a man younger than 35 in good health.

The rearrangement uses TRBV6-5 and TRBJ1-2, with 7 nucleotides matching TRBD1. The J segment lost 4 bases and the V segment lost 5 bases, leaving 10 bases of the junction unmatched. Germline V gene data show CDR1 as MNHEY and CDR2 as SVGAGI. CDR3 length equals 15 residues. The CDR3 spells CASSMSGQAIYGYTF. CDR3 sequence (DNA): TGTGCCAGCAGTATGAGTGGACAGGCTATCTATGGCTACACCTTC.

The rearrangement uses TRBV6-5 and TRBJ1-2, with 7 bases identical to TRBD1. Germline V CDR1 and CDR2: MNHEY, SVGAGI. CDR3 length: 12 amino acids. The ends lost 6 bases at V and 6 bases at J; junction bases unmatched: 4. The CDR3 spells CASSRTGDGYTF. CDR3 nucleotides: TGTGCCAGCAGCAGGACAGGTGATGGCTACACCTTC.

CDR3 region: CATDWGTGEQPQHF. The CDR3 DNA reads TGTGCCACCGACTGGGGGACGGGGGAGCAGCCCCAGCATTTT. The V and J genes are TRBV28 and TRBJ1-5; D perhaps matches TRBD1 (5 bases). Germline V CDR1 and CDR2: MDHEN, SYDVKM. The CDR3 has 14 residues. Trimming removed 10 bases from V and 7 bases from J, with 20 bases in between.

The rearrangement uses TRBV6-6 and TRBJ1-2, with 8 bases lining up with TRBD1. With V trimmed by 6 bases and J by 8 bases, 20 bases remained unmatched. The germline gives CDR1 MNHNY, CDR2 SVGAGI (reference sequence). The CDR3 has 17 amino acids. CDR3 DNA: TGTGCCAGCAGCCGAGAAAATAATATTGGACAGGGTAAAGGCTACACCTTC. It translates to CASSRENNIGQGKGYTF.

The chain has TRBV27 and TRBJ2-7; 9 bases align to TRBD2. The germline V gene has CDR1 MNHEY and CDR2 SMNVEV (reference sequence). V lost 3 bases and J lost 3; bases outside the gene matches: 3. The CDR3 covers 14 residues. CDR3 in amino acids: CASSFGGRGYEQYF. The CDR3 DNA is TGTGCCAGCAGTTTTGGCGGGAGGGGCTACGAGCAGTACTTC.

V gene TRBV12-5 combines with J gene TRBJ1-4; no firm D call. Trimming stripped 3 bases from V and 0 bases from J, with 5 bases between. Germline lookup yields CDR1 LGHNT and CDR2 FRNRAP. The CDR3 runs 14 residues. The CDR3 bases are TGTGCTAGTGGTTTACAGTCAACTAATGAAAAACTGTTTTTT. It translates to CASGLQSTNEKLFF.

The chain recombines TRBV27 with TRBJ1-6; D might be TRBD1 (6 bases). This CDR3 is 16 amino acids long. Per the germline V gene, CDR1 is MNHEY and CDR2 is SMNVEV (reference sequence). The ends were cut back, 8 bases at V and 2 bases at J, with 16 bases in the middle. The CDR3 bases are TGTGCCAGCGGTACAGGGTTGGGCGCCTATAATTCACCCCTCCACTTT. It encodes CASGTGLGAYNSPLHF.

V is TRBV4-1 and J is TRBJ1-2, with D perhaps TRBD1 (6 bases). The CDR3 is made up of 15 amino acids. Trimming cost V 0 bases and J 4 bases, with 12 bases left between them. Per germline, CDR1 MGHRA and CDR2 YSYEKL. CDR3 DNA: TGCGCCAGCAGCCAAGATGGAGGGGGGACCTATGGCTACACCTTC. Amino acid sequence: CASSQDGGGTYGYTF.

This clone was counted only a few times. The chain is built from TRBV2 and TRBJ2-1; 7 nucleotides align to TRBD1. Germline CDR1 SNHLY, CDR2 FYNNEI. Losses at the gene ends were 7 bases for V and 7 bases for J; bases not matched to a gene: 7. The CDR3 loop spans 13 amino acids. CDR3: CASTLTGLNEQFF. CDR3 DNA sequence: TGTGCCAGCACCCTGACAGGGTTAAATGAGCAGTTCTTC.

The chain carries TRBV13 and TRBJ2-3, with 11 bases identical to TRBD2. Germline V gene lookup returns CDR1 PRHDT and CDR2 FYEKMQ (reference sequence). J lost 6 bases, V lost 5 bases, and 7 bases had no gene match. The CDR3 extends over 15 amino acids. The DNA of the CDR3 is TGTGCCAGCAGCCCCAGACTAGCGGGAACCGATACGCAGTATTTT. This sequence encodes CASSPRLAGTDTQYF.

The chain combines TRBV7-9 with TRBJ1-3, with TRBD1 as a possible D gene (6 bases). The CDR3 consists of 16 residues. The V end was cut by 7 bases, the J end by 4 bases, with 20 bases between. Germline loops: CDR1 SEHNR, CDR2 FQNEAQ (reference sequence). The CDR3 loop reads CASTPATGLLGNTIYF. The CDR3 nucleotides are TGTGCCAGCACCCCCGCGACAGGTCTATTAGGAAACACCATATATTTT.